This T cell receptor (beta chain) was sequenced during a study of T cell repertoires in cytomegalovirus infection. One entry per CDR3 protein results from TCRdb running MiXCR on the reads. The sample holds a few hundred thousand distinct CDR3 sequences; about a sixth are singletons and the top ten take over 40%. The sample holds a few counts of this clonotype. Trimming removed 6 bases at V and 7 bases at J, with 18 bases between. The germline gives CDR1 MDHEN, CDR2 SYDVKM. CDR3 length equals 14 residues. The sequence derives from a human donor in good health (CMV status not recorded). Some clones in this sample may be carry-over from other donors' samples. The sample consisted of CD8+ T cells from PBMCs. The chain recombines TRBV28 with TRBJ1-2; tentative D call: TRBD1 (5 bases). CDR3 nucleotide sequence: TGTGCCAGCAGCCAGCAAGGGGCCCCCTTTGGCTACACCTTC. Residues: CASSQQGAPFGYTF.